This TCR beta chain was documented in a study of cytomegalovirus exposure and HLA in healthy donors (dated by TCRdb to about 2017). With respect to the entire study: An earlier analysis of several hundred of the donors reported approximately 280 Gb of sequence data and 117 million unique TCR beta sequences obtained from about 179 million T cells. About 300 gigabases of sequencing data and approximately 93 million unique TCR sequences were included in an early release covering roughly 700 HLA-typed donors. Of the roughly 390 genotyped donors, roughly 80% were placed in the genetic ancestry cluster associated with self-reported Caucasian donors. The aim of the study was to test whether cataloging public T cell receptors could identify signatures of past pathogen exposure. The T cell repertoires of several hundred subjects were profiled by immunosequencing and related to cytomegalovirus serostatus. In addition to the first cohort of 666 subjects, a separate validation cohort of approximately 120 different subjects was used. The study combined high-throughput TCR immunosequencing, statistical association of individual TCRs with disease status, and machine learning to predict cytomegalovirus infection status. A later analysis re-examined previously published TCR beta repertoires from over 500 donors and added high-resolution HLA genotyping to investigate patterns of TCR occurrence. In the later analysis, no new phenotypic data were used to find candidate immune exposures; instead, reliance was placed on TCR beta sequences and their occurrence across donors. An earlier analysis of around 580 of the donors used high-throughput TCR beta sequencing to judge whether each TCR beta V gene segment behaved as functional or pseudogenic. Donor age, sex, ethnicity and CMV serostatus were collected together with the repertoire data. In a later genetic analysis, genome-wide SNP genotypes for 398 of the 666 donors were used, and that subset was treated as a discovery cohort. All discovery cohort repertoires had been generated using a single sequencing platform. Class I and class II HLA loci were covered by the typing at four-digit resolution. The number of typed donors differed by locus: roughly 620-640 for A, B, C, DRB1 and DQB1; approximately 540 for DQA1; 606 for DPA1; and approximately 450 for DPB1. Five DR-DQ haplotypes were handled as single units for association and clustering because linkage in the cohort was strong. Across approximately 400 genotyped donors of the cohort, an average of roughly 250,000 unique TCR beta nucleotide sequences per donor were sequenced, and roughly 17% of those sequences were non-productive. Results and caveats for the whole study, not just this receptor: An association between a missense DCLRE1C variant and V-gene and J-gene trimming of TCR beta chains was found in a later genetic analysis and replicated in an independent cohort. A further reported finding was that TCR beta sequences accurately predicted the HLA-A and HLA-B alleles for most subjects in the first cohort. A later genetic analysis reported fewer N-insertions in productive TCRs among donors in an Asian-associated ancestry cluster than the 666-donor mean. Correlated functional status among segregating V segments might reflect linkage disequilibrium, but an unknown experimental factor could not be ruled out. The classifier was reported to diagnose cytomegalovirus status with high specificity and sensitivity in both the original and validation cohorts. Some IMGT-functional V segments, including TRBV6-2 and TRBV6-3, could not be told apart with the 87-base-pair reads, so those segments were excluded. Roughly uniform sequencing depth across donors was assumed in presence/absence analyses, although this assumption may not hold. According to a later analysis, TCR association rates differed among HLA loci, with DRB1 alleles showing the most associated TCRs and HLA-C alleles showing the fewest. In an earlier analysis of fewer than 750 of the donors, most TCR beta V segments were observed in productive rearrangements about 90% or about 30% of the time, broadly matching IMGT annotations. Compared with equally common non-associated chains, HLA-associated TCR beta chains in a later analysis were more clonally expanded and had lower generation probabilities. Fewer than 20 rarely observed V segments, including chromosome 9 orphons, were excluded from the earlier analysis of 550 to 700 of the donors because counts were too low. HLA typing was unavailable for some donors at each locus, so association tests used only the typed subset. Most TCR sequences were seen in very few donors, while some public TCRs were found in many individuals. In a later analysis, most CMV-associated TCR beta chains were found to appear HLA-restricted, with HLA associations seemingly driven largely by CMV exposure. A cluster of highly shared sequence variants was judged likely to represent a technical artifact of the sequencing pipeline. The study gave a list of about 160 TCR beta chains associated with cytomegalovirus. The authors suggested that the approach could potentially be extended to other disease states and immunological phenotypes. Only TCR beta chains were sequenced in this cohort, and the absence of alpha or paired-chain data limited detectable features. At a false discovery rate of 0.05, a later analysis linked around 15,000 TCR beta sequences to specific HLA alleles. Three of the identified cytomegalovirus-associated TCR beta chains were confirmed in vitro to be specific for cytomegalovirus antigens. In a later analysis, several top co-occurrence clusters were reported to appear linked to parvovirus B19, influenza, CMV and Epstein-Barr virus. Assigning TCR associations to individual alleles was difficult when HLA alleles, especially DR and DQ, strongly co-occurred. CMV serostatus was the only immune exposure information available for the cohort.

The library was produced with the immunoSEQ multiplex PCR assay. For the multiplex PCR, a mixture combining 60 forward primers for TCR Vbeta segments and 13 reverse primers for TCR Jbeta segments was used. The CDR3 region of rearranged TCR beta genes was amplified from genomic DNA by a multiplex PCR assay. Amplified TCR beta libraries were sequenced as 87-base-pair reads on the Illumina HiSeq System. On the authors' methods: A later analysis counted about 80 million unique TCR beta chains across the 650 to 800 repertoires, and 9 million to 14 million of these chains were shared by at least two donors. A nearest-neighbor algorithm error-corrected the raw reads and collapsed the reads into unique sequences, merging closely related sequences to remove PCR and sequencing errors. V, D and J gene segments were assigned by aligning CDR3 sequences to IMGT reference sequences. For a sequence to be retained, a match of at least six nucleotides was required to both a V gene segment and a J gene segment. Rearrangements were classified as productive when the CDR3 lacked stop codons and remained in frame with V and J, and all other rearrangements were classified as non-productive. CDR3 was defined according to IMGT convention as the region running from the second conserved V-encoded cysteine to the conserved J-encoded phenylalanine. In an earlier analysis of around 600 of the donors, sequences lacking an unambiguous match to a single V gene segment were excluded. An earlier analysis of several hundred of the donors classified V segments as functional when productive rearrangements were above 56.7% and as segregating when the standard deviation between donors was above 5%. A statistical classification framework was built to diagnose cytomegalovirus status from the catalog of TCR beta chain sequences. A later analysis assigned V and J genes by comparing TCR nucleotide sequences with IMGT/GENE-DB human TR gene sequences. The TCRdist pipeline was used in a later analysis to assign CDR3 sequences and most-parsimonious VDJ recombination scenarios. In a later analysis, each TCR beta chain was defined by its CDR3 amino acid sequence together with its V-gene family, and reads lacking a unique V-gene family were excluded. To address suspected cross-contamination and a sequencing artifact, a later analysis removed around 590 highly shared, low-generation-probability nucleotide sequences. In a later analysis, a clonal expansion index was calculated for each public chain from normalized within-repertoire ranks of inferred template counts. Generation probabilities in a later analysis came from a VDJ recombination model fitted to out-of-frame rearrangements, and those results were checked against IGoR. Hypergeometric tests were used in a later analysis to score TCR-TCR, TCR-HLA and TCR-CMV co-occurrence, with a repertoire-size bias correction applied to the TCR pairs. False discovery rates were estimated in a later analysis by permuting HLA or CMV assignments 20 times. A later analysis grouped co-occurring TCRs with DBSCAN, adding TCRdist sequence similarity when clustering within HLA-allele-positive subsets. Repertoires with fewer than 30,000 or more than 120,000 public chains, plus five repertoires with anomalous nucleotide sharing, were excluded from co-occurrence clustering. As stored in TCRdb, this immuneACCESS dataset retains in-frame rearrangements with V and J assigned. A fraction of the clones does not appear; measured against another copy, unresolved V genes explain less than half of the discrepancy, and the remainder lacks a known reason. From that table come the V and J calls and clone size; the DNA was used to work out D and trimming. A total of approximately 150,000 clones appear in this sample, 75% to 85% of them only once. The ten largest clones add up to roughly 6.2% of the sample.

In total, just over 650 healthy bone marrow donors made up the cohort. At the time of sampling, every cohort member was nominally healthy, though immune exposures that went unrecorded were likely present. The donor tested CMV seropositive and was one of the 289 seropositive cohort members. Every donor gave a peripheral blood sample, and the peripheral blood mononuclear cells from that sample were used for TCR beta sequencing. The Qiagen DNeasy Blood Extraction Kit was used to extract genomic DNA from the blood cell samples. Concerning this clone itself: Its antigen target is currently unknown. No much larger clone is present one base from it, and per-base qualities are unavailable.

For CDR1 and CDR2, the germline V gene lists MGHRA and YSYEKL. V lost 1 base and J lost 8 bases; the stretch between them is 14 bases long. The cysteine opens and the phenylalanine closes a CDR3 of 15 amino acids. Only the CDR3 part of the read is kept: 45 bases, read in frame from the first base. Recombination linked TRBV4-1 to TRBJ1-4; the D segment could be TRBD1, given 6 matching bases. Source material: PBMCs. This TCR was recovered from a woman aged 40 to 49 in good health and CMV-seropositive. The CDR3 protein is CASSQVGGAVEKLFF. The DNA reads TGCGCCAGCAGCCAAGTGGGGGGGGCGGTAGAAAAACTGTTTTTT.